The 10 T cell receptor beta chains listed next were all sequenced from one sample in a study of spatial heterogeneity in lung cancer. Described time point: sample taken at primary tumor resection. Sequencing of whole RNA from tumor, nontumor lung or frozen PBMC involved no sorting. MiXCR was run by TCRdb on the 5' RACE reads, yielding one entry per CDR3 protein. The profile shows roughly 39,000 distinct CDR3 sequences, about 6.7% of them singletons. The source material was PBMCs, sampled at surgery. Every receptor here comes from a female donor with early-stage non-small cell lung cancer.

This chain uses TRBV29-1 with TRBJ1-1, with no clear D. V was cut by 6 bases and J by 6 bases, with 11 bases left in between. The germline gives CDR1 SQVTM, CDR2 ANQGSEA. The CDR3 extends over 11 amino acids. CDR3 residues: CSVGEGPEAFF. DNA of the CDR3: TGCAGCGTCGGGGAGGGCCCTGAAGCTTTCTTT.

This clonotype was observed once. The chain carries TRBV15 and TRBJ2-1; 7 bases line up with TRBD2. CDR3 length: 19 amino acids. Germline-derived CDR1 and CDR2 are LNHNV and YYDKDF (reference sequence). The V segment lost 0 bases and the J segment 5 bases; nucleotides outside the gene matches: 16. Here the CDR3 DNA reads TGTGCCACCAGCAGAGATTGGGGGGGAATAACTAGATCGCACAATGAGCAGTTCTTC. It is translated as CATSRDWGGITRSHNEQFF.

This clonotype appeared a few times. This chain connects TRBV19 to TRBJ1-1, with TRBD1 as a possible D gene (6 bases). V was trimmed by 4 bases and J by 1 base, leaving 16 bases between them. CDR1 is LNHDA, CDR2 SQIVND, per germline (reference sequence). CDR3 size: 16 residues. This CDR3 is CASSKSAWGPNTEAFF. CDR3 in DNA: TGTGCCAGTAGTAAAAGCGCGTGGGGGCCGAACACTGAAGCTTTCTTT.

This clonotype has only a few counts. The V gene is TRBV7-2, the J gene TRBJ2-5, with D possibly being TRBD2 (6 bases). Trimming removed 2 bases at V and 1 base at J, with 14 bases between. Germline V gene data show CDR1 as SGHTA and CDR2 as FQGNSA. This CDR3 has 16 residues. The CDR3 DNA sequence: TGTGCCAGCAGCTTACGCGCTAGCGTTAGCCAAGAGACCCAGTACTTC. This codes for CASSLRASVSQETQYF.

This clonotype was counted ten times or more. The chain joins TRBV12-3 or TRBV12-4 to TRBJ1-1; D is uncertain. The CDR3 loop spans 13 amino acids. The V gene lost 2 bases and the J gene lost 4 bases, with 8 bases spanning the gap. CDR3 sequence reads: CASSLTVPTEAFF. CDR3 in DNA: TGTGCCAGCAGTTTAACGGTGCCCACTGAAGCTTTCTTT.

This clonotype was seen repeatedly, ten times or more. V and J are TRBV18 and TRBJ2-3; no clear D. The CDR3 consists of 15 residues. CDR1 is KGHSH and CDR2 is LQKENI in the germline V gene. Trimming took 2 bases from V and 0 from J, leaving 9 bases between them. The CDR3 region is CASSPTGVSTDTQYF. The CDR3 bases are TGTGCCAGCTCACCAACCGGTGTAAGCACAGATACGCAGTATTTT.

This clonotype was observed many times. This chain links TRBV7-6 with TRBJ2-1; D may be TRBD1 or TRBD2 (5 bases each). CDR1 SGHVS and CDR2 FNYEAQ come from the germline V gene. Trimming pared 4 bases from V and 2 bases from J, leaving 15 bases between. This CDR3 is built from 16 residues. CDR3 sequence (DNA): TGTGCCAGCAGCTCCCCCCGGGGCGGTACCTACAATGAGCAGTTCTTC. Its translation is CASSSPRGGTYNEQFF.

By its share, this clonotype is medium-sized (0.01 to 0.1%). This sequence joins TRBV28 and TRBJ2-4; 9 nucleotides agree with TRBD2. The CDR3 has 15 residues. V dropped 6 bases and J dropped 1; count of bases not matched to a gene: 4. Per the germline V gene, CDR1 is MDHEN and CDR2 is SYDVKM. CDR3 nucleotides: TGTGCCAGCAGCCTTCTAGCGGGGGCCAAAAACATTCAGTACTTC. Amino acids: CASSLLAGAKNIQYF.

This clonotype was recorded many times. The gene calls are TRBV6-2 or TRBV6-3 and TRBJ2-1; D unresolved. Germline V gene data show CDR1 as MNHEY and CDR2 as SVGEGT. Trimming removed 1 base from V and 7 bases from J, with 11 bases in between. The CDR3 contains 14 residues. The CDR3 DNA sequence: TGTGCCAGCAGTTACTTCACTTTCACAAATGAGCAGTTCTTC. This translates into CASSYFTFTNEQFF.

This clonotype was counted a few times. The chain is built from TRBV27 and TRBJ1-2; 8 bases are a match to TRBD1. Germline values: CDR1 MNHEY, CDR2 SMNVEV (reference sequence). Trimming cost V 5 bases and J 5 bases; bases outside gene matches: 7. The CDR3 has 14 amino acids. The CDR3 region is CASSPGQGRYGYTF. The CDR3 bases are TGTGCCAGCAGTCCAGGACAGGGCCGATATGGCTACACCTTC.